This TCR beta chain is from a study of cytomegalovirus exposure and HLA in healthy donors. This CDR3 has 16 amino acids. Germline V gene data show CDR1 as MGHRA and CDR2 as YSYEKL. V lost 4 bases, J lost 5 bases, and 18 bases lay in between. Libraries were prepared by immunoSEQ multiplex PCR; TCRdb keeps only in-frame clonotypes and omits some of them. The repertoire holds about 98,000 clones, roughly 87% seen once, with approximately 5.8% in the top ten. This receptor was obtained from a young man in good health and CMV-seropositive. Material for sequencing was PBMCs. The chain combines TRBV4-1 with TRBJ1-5; weak D call: TRBD1 (5 bases). CDR3 bases: TGCGCCAGCAGCCCAGTGGACCTAGGGGAGGATCAGCCCCAGCATTTT. Residues: CASSPVDLGEDQPQHF.